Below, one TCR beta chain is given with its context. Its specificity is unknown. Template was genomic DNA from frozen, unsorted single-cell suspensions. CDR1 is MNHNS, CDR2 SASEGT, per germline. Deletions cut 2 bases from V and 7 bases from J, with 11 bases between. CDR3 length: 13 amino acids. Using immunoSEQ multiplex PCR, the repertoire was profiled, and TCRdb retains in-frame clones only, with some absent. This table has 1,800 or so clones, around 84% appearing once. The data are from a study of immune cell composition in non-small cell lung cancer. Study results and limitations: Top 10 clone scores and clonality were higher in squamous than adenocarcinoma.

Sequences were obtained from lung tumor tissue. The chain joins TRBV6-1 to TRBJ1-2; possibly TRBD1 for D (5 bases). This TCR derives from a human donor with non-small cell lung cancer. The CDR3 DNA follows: TGTGCCAGCAGTGAATTCGGGGGTAGTGGCTACACCTTC. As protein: CASSEFGGSGYTF.